The rows below give T cell receptor beta chains drawn from one sample of a study of blood T cells in healthy people across ages. TCRdb called the 5' RACE reads again in MiXCR, with one record for every CDR3 protein. The sample includes approximately 800,000 distinct CDR3 sequences, under 80% of them seen just once. Specimen: blood. These receptors came from a man aged 30-40 years in good health. Both conserved end residues are part of each CDR3. Fields, in order: clone size, D gene, V gene, J gene, CDR3 protein, CDR3 DNA. The D gene is left open where the match is weak. A row's size may be missing; if present it is once, few, many or a size class.

clone size: .
D gene: .
V gene: TRBV21-1
J gene: TRBJ1-5
CDR3 protein: CASSASRDGNSNQPQHF
CDR3 DNA: TGTGCCAGCAGCGCTTCCAGGGACGGTAATAGCAATCAGCCCCAGCATTTT

clone size: many
D gene: .
V gene: TRBV4-3
J gene: TRBJ2-1
CDR3 protein: CASSQLGLYNEQFF
CDR3 DNA: TGCGCCAGCAGCCAACTGGGACTCTACAATGAGCAGTTCTTC

clone size: .
D gene: TRBD2
V gene: TRBV28
J gene: TRBJ2-1
CDR3 protein: CASRAAGVGSGEQFF
CDR3 DNA: TGTGCCAGCAGGGCAGCGGGGGTAGGAAGCGGTGAGCAGTTCTTC

clone size: .
D gene: .
V gene: TRBV6-2/TRBV6-3
J gene: TRBJ2-7
CDR3 protein: CASSQGQLGYEQYF
CDR3 DNA: TGTGCCAGCAGCCAAGGACAGCTTGGGTACGAGCAGTACTTC

clone size: .
D gene: TRBD2
V gene: TRBV4-1
J gene: TRBJ2-1
CDR3 protein: CASSQDLGAGVSYNEQFF
CDR3 DNA: TGCGCCAGCAGCCAAGATCTGGGAGCGGGGGTGTCCTACAATGAACAGTTCTTC

clone size: .
D gene: TRBD2
V gene: TRBV12-3/TRBV12-4
J gene: TRBJ2-2
CDR3 protein: CASSSTGLAGNTGELFF
CDR3 DNA: TGTGCCAGCAGTTCGACGGGACTAGCGGGGAACACCGGGGAGCTGTTTTTT

clone size: once
D gene: .
V gene: TRBV5-4
J gene: TRBJ2-5
CDR3 protein: CASSLVYRGTETQYF
CDR3 DNA: TGTGCCAGCAGCTTGGTATATCGGGGGACGGAGACCCAGTACTTC

clone size: .
D gene: TRBD1
V gene: TRBV6-2/TRBV6-3
J gene: TRBJ2-7
CDR3 protein: CASRPGQGASYEQYF
CDR3 DNA: TGTGCCAGCAGACCAGGACAGGGGGCTTCCTACGAGCAGTACTTC

clone size: once
D gene: .
V gene: TRBV6-2/TRBV6-3
J gene: TRBJ1-5
CDR3 protein: CASSYQESNQPQHF
CDR3 DNA: TGTGCCAGCAGTTACCAGGAAAGCAATCAGCCCCAGCATTTT

clone size: few
D gene: .
V gene: TRBV6-5
J gene: TRBJ2-3
CDR3 protein: CASSYSPNPGDTQYF
CDR3 DNA: TGTGCCAGCAGTTACTCTCCGAACCCTGGAGATACGCAGTATTTT

clone size: few
D gene: .
V gene: TRBV29-1
J gene: TRBJ2-1
CDR3 protein: CSVIDGSHNEQFF
CDR3 DNA: TGCAGCGTTATCGACGGGTCACACAATGAGCAGTTCTTC

clone size: .
D gene: .
V gene: TRBV9
J gene: TRBJ2-5
CDR3 protein: CASSVGGLGVGETQYF
CDR3 DNA: TGTGCCAGCAGCGTAGGCGGTCTGGGGGTCGGGGAGACCCAGTACTTC

clone size: few
D gene: .
V gene: TRBV2
J gene: TRBJ1-2
CDR3 protein: CASSTLRGEGYTF
CDR3 DNA: TGTGCCAGCAGCACCCTGCGCGGAGAGGGCTACACCTTC

clone size: .
D gene: .
V gene: TRBV9
J gene: TRBJ1-1
CDR3 protein: CASSVALGGPNTEAFF
CDR3 DNA: TGTGCCAGCAGCGTAGCTTTAGGAGGGCCTAACACTGAAGCTTTCTTT

clone size: .
D gene: TRBD2
V gene: TRBV20-1
J gene: TRBJ2-3
CDR3 protein: CSAPDRGEEQDTQYF
CDR3 DNA: TGCAGTGCTCCCGACCGGGGGGAGGAGCAGGATACGCAGTATTTT

clone size: .
D gene: .
V gene: TRBV6-6
J gene: TRBJ1-1
CDR3 protein: CASSYAGRNTEAFF
CDR3 DNA: TGTGCCAGCAGTTATGCAGGGAGGAACACTGAAGCTTTCTTT

clone size: few
D gene: TRBD1
V gene: TRBV27
J gene: TRBJ2-3
CDR3 protein: CASSTGQTDTQYF
CDR3 DNA: TGTGCCAGCAGTACGGGACAGACAGATACGCAGTATTTT

clone size: once
D gene: TRBD2
V gene: TRBV5-1
J gene: TRBJ2-5
CDR3 protein: CASSSRRGLAGGVQETQYF
CDR3 DNA: TGCGCCAGCAGCTCCCGCCGAGGACTAGCGGGGGGGGTACAAGAGACCCAGTACTTC

clone size: .
D gene: .
V gene: TRBV28
J gene: TRBJ2-7
CDR3 protein: CASGRDGPTYEQYF
CDR3 DNA: TGTGCCAGCGGTCGGGACGGACCCACCTACGAGCAGTACTTC

clone size: .
D gene: TRBD2
V gene: TRBV7-3
J gene: TRBJ2-3
CDR3 protein: CASSLTRGGFTDTQYF
CDR3 DNA: TGTGCCAGCAGCTTAACTCGCGGGGGTTTCACAGATACGCAGTATTTT

clone size: .
D gene: .
V gene: TRBV5-6
J gene: TRBJ1-1
CDR3 protein: CASSLVGRGNTEAFF
CDR3 DNA: TGTGCCAGCAGCTTGGTGGGGAGGGGGAACACTGAAGCTTTCTTT